This T cell receptor (beta chain) emerged from a study of Tregs in tolerant kidney transplant recipients. Study-level results: Biological reproducibility was not directly addressed, but technical replication error appeared minimal. Findings come from small patient numbers and require larger validation.

The assay was immunoSEQ multiplex PCR, and TCRdb's table has in-frame clones only and misses some. Of around 230,000 clones in the sample, about four fifths are singletons; the top ten hold 0.55% to 0.65%. On this clone itself: Its target is unknown.

Losses at the gene ends were 4 bases for V and 3 bases for J; bases not matched to a gene: 9. Per germline, CDR1 SGHRS and CDR2 YFSETQ. The CDR3 extends over 17 amino acids. This TCR came from a human donor in good health. This chain uses TRBV5-1 with TRBJ2-1, with TRBD2 identical over 11 bases. The source material was CD4+ T cells from blood. Here the CDR3 reads CASSLLLAGVGYNEQFF. CDR3 DNA sequence: TGCGCCAGCAGCCTTTTACTAGCGGGAGTAGGCTACAATGAGCAGTTCTTC.